These T cell receptor beta chains were read from a single sample in a study of glioma-infiltrating T cells after dendritic cell vaccination. Only in-frame clones appear in the TCRdb table, and some are missing; sequencing was by immunoSEQ multiplex PCR. The profile shows 75,000 to 85,000 clones, more than 75% of them singletons. The sequencing used blood, collected after dendritic cell vaccination. These receptors originate from a human donor with glioblastoma. Both conserved end residues are part of each CDR3. The D gene is left open where the match is weak. Clone size appears in some rows only: once, few, many, or a class for an expanded clone.

TRBV18	-	14	TRBD1	TRBJ1-2	CASSPTGADYGYTF	TGTGCCAGCTCACCTACAGGGGCGGACTATGGCTACACCTTC
TRBV6-5	-	15	-	TRBJ1-3	CASSYGSPFGNTIYF	TGTGCCAGCAGTTACGGGAGCCCCTTTGGAAACACCATATATTTT
TRBV6-5	-	14	TRBD1	TRBJ2-7	CASREQGAFYEQYF	TGTGCCAGCCGGGAGCAGGGGGCCTTCTACGAGCAGTACTTC
TRBV6-6	-	14	-	TRBJ1-3	CASLRGPTGNTIYF	TGTGCCAGCCTCAGGGGCCCCACTGGAAACACCATATATTTT
TRBV6-1	-	14	-	TRBJ1-4	CASRSAGAGEKLFF	TGTGCCAGCAGGTCCGCAGGGGCGGGTGAAAAACTGTTTTTT
TRBV6-1	-	16	TRBD1	TRBJ1-5	CASSDGTGSSNQPQHF	TGTGCCAGCAGTGATGGGACAGGGAGTAGCAATCAGCCCCAGCATTTT
TRBV5-1	once	16	-	TRBJ2-3	CASSWGGGSSTDTQYF	TGCGCCAGCAGCTGGGGAGGAGGGTCTAGCACAGATACGCAGTATTTT
TRBV7-7	-	15	TRBD2	TRBJ2-1	CASSSGTSVYNEQFF	TGTGCTAGCAGCTCCGGGACTAGCGTCTACAATGAGCAGTTCTTC
TRBV6-5	-	14	-	TRBJ2-7	CASSYNAGSYEQYF	TGTGCCAGCAGTTACAATGCAGGTTCCTACGAGCAGTACTTC
TRBV9	-	14	TRBD1	TRBJ2-5	CASSAQGAGETQYF	TGTGCCAGCAGCGCACAGGGGGCTGGAGAGACCCAGTACTTC
TRBV5-6	-	15	TRBD1	TRBJ2-3	CASSVTGQSTDTQYF	TGTGCCAGCAGCGTGACAGGGCAATCTACAGATACGCAGTATTTT
TRBV10-3	-	14	TRBD1	TRBJ1-5	CAISGDRNNQPQHF	TGTGCCATCAGCGGGGACAGGAACAATCAGCCCCAGCATTTT
TRBV11-2	-	17	-	TRBJ2-7	CASSLGGRARVEGEQYF	TGTGCCAGCAGCTTAGGTGGCCGGGCCAGGGTAGAAGGGGAGCAGTACTTC
TRBV4-1	-	18	-	TRBJ1-1	CASSQIVLTGDHNTEAFF	TGCGCCAGCAGCCAAATTGTTTTAACGGGAGACCACAACACTGAAGCTTTCTTT
TRBV7-9	-	14	TRBD2	TRBJ2-7	CASAPSGYSYEQYF	TGTGCCAGCGCCCCTAGCGGATACTCCTACGAGCAGTACTTC
TRBV9	-	15	-	TRBJ2-2	CASSVESRGTGELFF	TGTGCCAGCAGCGTAGAATCCCGAGGGACCGGGGAGCTGTTTTTT
TRBV27	once	15	TRBD2	TRBJ2-3	CASSYSAGGTDTQYF	TGTGCCAGCAGTTATTCAGCGGGGGGCACAGATACGCAGTATTTT
TRBV7-2	few	13	TRBD1	TRBJ2-7	CASSWTGGYEQYF	TGTGCCAGCAGCTGGACAGGGGGCTACGAGCAGTACTTC
TRBV18	-	13	TRBD2	TRBJ2-5	CASSAGEVETQYF	TGTGCCAGCTCTGCGGGAGAGGTAGAGACCCAGTACTTC
TRBV5-5	-	16	-	TRBJ2-3	CASSLGRGHGADTQYF	TGTGCCAGCAGCTTGGGGAGGGGTCATGGGGCAGATACGCAGTATTTT
TRBV5-4	-	17	TRBD2	TRBJ2-7	CASSLASGAFSSYEQYF	TGTGCCAGCAGCTTGGCTAGCGGGGCCTTTAGCTCCTACGAGCAGTACTTC
TRBV7-3	-	17	TRBD2	TRBJ2-3	CASSLVAGVEVTDTQYF	TGTGCCAGCAGCTTAGTAGCGGGAGTGGAAGTCACAGATACGCAGTATTTT
TRBV7-2	-	17	-	TRBJ2-3	CASSSRRAGAGTDTQYF	TGTGCCAGCAGCTCTAGACGAGCGGGTGCGGGCACAGATACGCAGTATTTT
TRBV6-4	few	13	-	TRBJ2-7	CASSEDNHYEQYF	TGTGCCAGCAGTGAGGACAACCACTACGAGCAGTACTTC
TRBV12-5	-	13	-	TRBJ1-5	CASGFGGNQPQHF	TGTGCTAGTGGTTTCGGAGGGAATCAGCCCCAGCATTTT
TRBV2	once	12	TRBD2	TRBJ2-5	CASSETGGAQYF	TGTGCCAGCAGTGAAACCGGGGGGGCCCAGTACTTC
TRBV19	-	15	TRBD2	TRBJ2-1	CASTAGLAGNNEQFF	TGTGCCAGTACCGCGGGACTAGCGGGTAACAATGAGCAGTTCTTC
TRBV28	once	14	TRBD2	TRBJ2-7	CASSQGLAGREQYF	TGTGCCAGCAGTCAAGGACTAGCGGGCCGGGAGCAGTACTTC
TRBV27	-	15	-	TRBJ1-2	CASSPVPTAIYGYTF	TGTGCCAGCAGCCCTGTCCCAACTGCGATCTATGGCTACACCTTC
TRBV18	-	13	-	TRBJ2-1	CASSPEQGFEQFF	TGTGCCAGCTCACCGGAACAGGGCTTCGAGCAGTTCTTC
TRBV5-1	-	15	-	TRBJ2-2	CASSLDPRASGELFF	TGCGCCAGCAGCCTAGACCCCCGAGCGTCCGGGGAGCTGTTTTTT
TRBV7-9	-	14	TRBD1	TRBJ1-5	CASSGWDSNQPQHF	TGTGCCAGCAGCGGTTGGGACAGTAATCAGCCCCAGCATTTT
TRBV6-5	-	14	-	TRBJ1-2	CASRRRDNLRGYTF	TGTGCCAGCAGGCGCCGGGACAATTTACGGGGCTACACCTTC
TRBV2	-	11	-	TRBJ2-7	CASSEPIEQYF	TGTGCCAGCAGTGAACCCATCGAGCAGTACTTC
TRBV2	-	14	-	TRBJ1-4	CASSGPGKAEKLFF	TGTGCCAGCAGTGGTCCAGGGAAGGCGGAAAAACTGTTTTTT
TRBV7-9	-	17	-	TRBJ1-5	CASSSAAGLWSNQPQHF	TGTGCCAGCAGCTCAGCGGCAGGGCTTTGGAGCAATCAGCCCCAGCATTTT
TRBV2	-	13	-	TRBJ2-7	CASRPREDPEQYF	TGTGCCAGCAGGCCCAGGGAGGACCCCGAGCAGTACTTC
TRBV7-2	once	14	-	TRBJ1-5	CASSLVGGDQPQHF	TGTGCCAGCAGCTTAGTTGGGGGCGACCAGCCCCAGCATTTT
TRBV6-5	few	15	TRBD2	TRBJ2-7	CASSSGLAGSYEQYF	TGTGCCAGCAGTTCCGGACTAGCGGGCAGCTACGAGCAGTACTTC
TRBV15	-	17	-	TRBJ2-3	CATSRLAEGRGTDTQYF	TGTGCCACCAGCAGGTTGGCCGAGGGGAGGGGGACAGATACGCAGTATTTT
TRBV18	-	14	-	TRBJ2-5	CASSPPRERETQYF	TGTGCCAGCTCACCACCGAGGGAGAGGGAGACCCAGTACTTC
TRBV10-1	-	16	-	TRBJ1-2	CASLNPRVDSPYGYTF	TGCGCCAGCCTCAACCCTAGGGTCGACAGCCCCTATGGCTACACCTTC
TRBV6-5	once	15	TRBD1	TRBJ1-2	CASSYMGTGDYGYTF	TGTGCCAGCAGTTATATGGGGACAGGGGACTATGGCTACACCTTC